Included here is one TCR beta chain sequence, with context. Its antigen is unknown. The authors prepared the TCRbeta library with unique molecular identifiers. TCRdb re-analysed the PCR reads in MiXCR, keeping a single row per CDR3 protein. Among 700,000 to 850,000 distinct CDR3 sequences listed, 15% to 20% were seen once. These data come from a study of T-cell reconstitution after alpha-beta-depleted transplantation in children. Overall study findings and caveats: Several hundred graft clones that had expanded were reportedly the source of alpha-beta T cells about two months after transplant.

Germline V gives CDR1 SGHDN, CDR2 FVKESK. The CDR3 contains 13 residues. The V gene lost 5 bases and the J gene lost 3 bases, with 8 bases spanning the gap. V is TRBV14 and J is TRBJ2-1, with no clear D. The receptor's source is a male patient between 5 and 17 years old who had a stem cell transplant for acute lymphoblastic leukemia, so the T cells may come from the graft donor. The sample consisted of PBMCs, mostly from graft donor cells, taken 360 days after TCRalphabeta/CD19-depleted stem cell transplant. The CDR3 sequence is CASSSKHYNEQFF. CDR3 in DNA: TGTGCCAGCAGCTCAAAACACTACAATGAGCAGTTCTTC.